Listed below are T cell receptor beta chains from one sample, sequenced in a study of blood T cell repertoires in COVID-19. TCRdb keeps only in-frame clones here, not all; method: immunoSEQ multiplex PCR. This table holds some 150,000 clones, 84% found once. The sequenced sample consisted of peripheral blood. The receptor source for this set is a human donor in a cohort sampled during active COVID-19. The CDR3 runs from the conserved cysteine through the conserved F or W. Each record gives: J gene, V gene, D gene, clone size, CDR3 protein, CDR3 DNA. The D gene is left open where the match is weak. Size values are once, few and many counts, or a class for expanded clones, and some rows have none.

J gene: TRBJ2-3; V gene: TRBV7-2; D gene: -; clone size: -; CDR3 protein: CASSNFPGTYSTDTQYF; CDR3 DNA: TGTGCCAGCAGCAACTTCCCCGGGACATATAGCACAGATACGCAGTATTTT
J gene: TRBJ1-1; V gene: TRBV27; D gene: -; clone size: many; CDR3 protein: CASSLRRAGARNTEAFF; CDR3 DNA: TGTGCCAGCAGTTTAAGGAGGGCGGGGGCCCGGAACACTGAAGCTTTCTTT
J gene: TRBJ2-3; V gene: TRBV9; D gene: -; clone size: -; CDR3 protein: CASSVAPSTDTQYF; CDR3 DNA: TGTGCCAGCAGCGTAGCCCCTAGCACAGATACGCAGTATTTT
J gene: TRBJ1-1; V gene: TRBV5-1; D gene: TRBD1; clone size: -; CDR3 protein: CASSWGQVAGVNTEAFF; CDR3 DNA: TGCGCCAGCAGCTGGGGACAGGTCGCGGGGGTGAACACTGAAGCTTTCTTT
J gene: TRBJ1-3; V gene: TRBV9; D gene: -; clone size: -; CDR3 protein: CASSVESKGNTIYF; CDR3 DNA: TGTGCCAGCAGCGTAGAGAGTAAAGGAAACACCATATATTTT
J gene: TRBJ1-3; V gene: TRBV5-1; D gene: -; clone size: -; CDR3 protein: CASSPERGSGNTIYF; CDR3 DNA: TGCGCCAGCAGCCCGGAGCGGGGCTCTGGAAACACCATATATTTT
J gene: TRBJ2-2; V gene: TRBV11-3; D gene: -; clone size: -; CDR3 protein: CASRVTGRPNTGELFF; CDR3 DNA: TGTGCCAGCAGAGTAACAGGGCGTCCGAACACCGGGGAGCTGTTTTTT
J gene: TRBJ1-1; V gene: TRBV15; D gene: -; clone size: -; CDR3 protein: CATSKQGLTEAFF; CDR3 DNA: TGTGCCACCAGCAAACAGGGCTTGACTGAAGCTTTCTTT
J gene: TRBJ1-5; V gene: TRBV7-2; D gene: -; clone size: -; CDR3 protein: CASSLDRAGNQPQHF; CDR3 DNA: TGTGCCAGCAGCTTAGACAGGGCGGGCAATCAGCCCCAGCATTTT
J gene: TRBJ1-1; V gene: TRBV4-3; D gene: TRBD1; clone size: -; CDR3 protein: CASSQDRRDSEAFF; CDR3 DNA: TGCGCCAGCAGCCAAGATAGGCGGGACAGTGAAGCTTTCTTT
J gene: TRBJ1-2; V gene: TRBV4-3; D gene: -; clone size: -; CDR3 protein: CASSQELGGGYGYTF; CDR3 DNA: TGCGCCAGCAGCCAAGAACTCGGAGGAGGGTATGGCTACACCTTC
J gene: TRBJ1-2; V gene: TRBV3-1/TRBV3-2; D gene: -; clone size: -; CDR3 protein: CASSPDAGYGYTF; CDR3 DNA: TGTGCCAGCAGTCCGGATGCGGGCTATGGCTACACCTTC
J gene: TRBJ1-5; V gene: TRBV11-2; D gene: TRBD1; clone size: -; CDR3 protein: CASSSGTGQPQHF; CDR3 DNA: TGTGCCAGCAGCTCAGGGACAGGGCAGCCCCAGCATTTT
J gene: TRBJ1-2; V gene: TRBV28; D gene: TRBD1; clone size: -; CDR3 protein: CASSTGQGNYGYTF; CDR3 DNA: TGTGCCAGCAGCACGGGACAGGGGAACTATGGCTACACCTTC
J gene: TRBJ2-1; V gene: TRBV10-3; D gene: TRBD1; clone size: -; CDR3 protein: CAISVATGTGYNEQFF; CDR3 DNA: TGTGCCATCAGTGTGGCCACCGGGACAGGGTACAATGAGCAGTTCTTC
J gene: TRBJ1-3; V gene: TRBV5-1; D gene: TRBD1; clone size: -; CDR3 protein: CASSLGDSRNTIYF; CDR3 DNA: TGCGCCAGCAGCTTGGGGGACAGCCGAAACACCATATATTTT
J gene: TRBJ2-2; V gene: TRBV19; D gene: TRBD1; clone size: once; CDR3 protein: CASMPGQMTGELFF; CDR3 DNA: TGTGCCAGTATGCCGGGACAGATGACCGGGGAGCTGTTTTTT
J gene: TRBJ2-7; V gene: TRBV20-1; D gene: -; clone size: -; CDR3 protein: CSARDSIEQYF; CDR3 DNA: TGCAGTGCTAGAGATTCAATCGAGCAGTACTTC
J gene: TRBJ1-1; V gene: TRBV7-2; D gene: -; clone size: -; CDR3 protein: CASSPFWADTEAFF; CDR3 DNA: TGTGCCAGCAGCCCGTTTTGGGCCGACACTGAAGCTTTCTTT
J gene: TRBJ1-6; V gene: TRBV28; D gene: TRBD1; clone size: -; CDR3 protein: CASSSPGQGNSPLHF; CDR3 DNA: TGTGCCAGCAGTTCCCCGGGACAGGGGAATTCACCCCTCCACTTT
J gene: TRBJ2-1; V gene: TRBV6-5; D gene: TRBD1; clone size: -; CDR3 protein: CASSYSFAGGYEQFF; CDR3 DNA: TGTGCCAGCAGTTACTCGTTCGCAGGGGGCTATGAGCAGTTCTTC
J gene: TRBJ1-2; V gene: TRBV29-1; D gene: -; clone size: -; CDR3 protein: CSVEDLEGYTF; CDR3 DNA: TGCAGCGTTGAAGATCTTGAGGGCTACACCTTC
J gene: TRBJ2-7; V gene: TRBV27; D gene: -; clone size: many; CDR3 protein: CASSLGSAYEQYF; CDR3 DNA: TGTGCCAGCAGCCTCGGGAGTGCCTACGAGCAGTACTTC
J gene: TRBJ1-2; V gene: TRBV7-9; D gene: -; clone size: -; CDR3 protein: CASSLTGTHGYTF; CDR3 DNA: TGTGCCAGCAGCCTGACAGGCACCCATGGCTACACCTTC
J gene: TRBJ1-5; V gene: TRBV12-5; D gene: -; clone size: -; CDR3 protein: CASARGGNQPQHF; CDR3 DNA: TGTGCTAGTGCCCGGGGAGGGAATCAGCCCCAGCATTTT
J gene: TRBJ2-7; V gene: TRBV4-1; D gene: TRBD1; clone size: -; CDR3 protein: CASSPGQVTYEQYF; CDR3 DNA: TGCGCCAGCAGCCCGGGACAGGTGACCTACGAGCAGTACTTC
J gene: TRBJ1-5; V gene: TRBV12-3/TRBV12-4; D gene: -; clone size: -; CDR3 protein: CASTAGSHQPQHF; CDR3 DNA: TGTGCCAGCACCGCCGGGAGCCACCAGCCCCAGCATTTT
J gene: TRBJ1-4; V gene: TRBV12-3/TRBV12-4; D gene: -; clone size: once; CDR3 protein: CASSQGFDEKLFF; CDR3 DNA: TGTGCCAGCAGCCAGGGGTTTGACGAAAAACTGTTTTTT
J gene: TRBJ2-2; V gene: TRBV19; D gene: -; clone size: -; CDR3 protein: CASSLLMGAKGELFF; CDR3 DNA: TGTGCCAGTAGTTTACTTATGGGGGCGAAGGGGGAGCTGTTTTTT
J gene: TRBJ1-1; V gene: TRBV4-3; D gene: -; clone size: -; CDR3 protein: CASSQDRGRITEAFF; CDR3 DNA: TGCGCCAGCAGCCAAGATAGAGGGAGGATCACTGAAGCTTTCTTT
J gene: TRBJ1-2; V gene: TRBV19; D gene: -; clone size: few; CDR3 protein: CASSIGGRGDAGYTF; CDR3 DNA: TGTGCCAGTAGTATAGGGGGCAGGGGCGACGCTGGCTACACCTTC
J gene: TRBJ2-1; V gene: TRBV6-5; D gene: -; clone size: -; CDR3 protein: CASSWTGNEQFF; CDR3 DNA: TGTGCCAGCAGTTGGACGGGGAATGAGCAGTTCTTC
J gene: TRBJ2-3; V gene: TRBV5-1; D gene: TRBD2; clone size: -; CDR3 protein: CASSLSSGGLDTQYF; CDR3 DNA: TGCGCCAGCAGCTTGTCTAGCGGGGGGTTAGATACGCAGTATTTT
J gene: TRBJ1-2; V gene: TRBV12-3/TRBV12-4; D gene: -; clone size: few; CDR3 protein: CASTLPPFGYTF; CDR3 DNA: TGTGCCAGCACCCTACCCCCTTTTGGCTACACCTTC
J gene: TRBJ1-4; V gene: TRBV27; D gene: TRBD1; clone size: few; CDR3 protein: CASSLSLTGGKKLFF; CDR3 DNA: TGTGCCAGCAGTTTATCGTTAACAGGGGGTAAAAAACTGTTTTTT
J gene: TRBJ1-1; V gene: TRBV6-4; D gene: -; clone size: -; CDR3 protein: CASSAEGGNTEAFF; CDR3 DNA: TGTGCCAGCAGTGCCGAAGGGGGGAACACTGAAGCTTTCTTT
J gene: TRBJ2-5; V gene: TRBV4-1; D gene: -; clone size: many; CDR3 protein: CASSLYPMGEQETQYF; CDR3 DNA: TGCGCCAGCAGCCTATATCCCATGGGCGAACAAGAGACCCAGTACTTC
J gene: TRBJ1-2; V gene: TRBV28; D gene: -; clone size: -; CDR3 protein: CATYTTGSTNYGYTF; CDR3 DNA: TGTGCCACCTATACGACCGGGAGCACTAACTATGGCTACACCTTC
J gene: TRBJ2-2; V gene: TRBV19; D gene: TRBD1; clone size: -; CDR3 protein: CASSIPGGPNTGELFF; CDR3 DNA: TGTGCCAGTAGTATTCCAGGGGGCCCGAACACCGGGGAGCTGTTTTTT
J gene: TRBJ1-5; V gene: TRBV7-2; D gene: TRBD1; clone size: -; CDR3 protein: CASSLVRGQGGRLYQPQHF; CDR3 DNA: TGTGCCAGCAGCTTAGTAAGGGGACAGGGTGGAAGACTGTATCAGCCCCAGCATTTT